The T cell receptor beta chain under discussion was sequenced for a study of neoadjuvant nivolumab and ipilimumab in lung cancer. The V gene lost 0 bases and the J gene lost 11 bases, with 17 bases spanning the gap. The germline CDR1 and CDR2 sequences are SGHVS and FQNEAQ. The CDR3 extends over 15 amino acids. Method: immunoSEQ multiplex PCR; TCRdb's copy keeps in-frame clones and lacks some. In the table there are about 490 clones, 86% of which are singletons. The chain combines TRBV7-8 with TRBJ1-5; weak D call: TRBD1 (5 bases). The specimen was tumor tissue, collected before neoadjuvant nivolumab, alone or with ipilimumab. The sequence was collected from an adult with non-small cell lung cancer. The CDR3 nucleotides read TGTGCCAGCAGCTTAGCGAGGCAGGGTGGTGGGGCCCAGCATTTT. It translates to CASSLARQGGGAQHF.